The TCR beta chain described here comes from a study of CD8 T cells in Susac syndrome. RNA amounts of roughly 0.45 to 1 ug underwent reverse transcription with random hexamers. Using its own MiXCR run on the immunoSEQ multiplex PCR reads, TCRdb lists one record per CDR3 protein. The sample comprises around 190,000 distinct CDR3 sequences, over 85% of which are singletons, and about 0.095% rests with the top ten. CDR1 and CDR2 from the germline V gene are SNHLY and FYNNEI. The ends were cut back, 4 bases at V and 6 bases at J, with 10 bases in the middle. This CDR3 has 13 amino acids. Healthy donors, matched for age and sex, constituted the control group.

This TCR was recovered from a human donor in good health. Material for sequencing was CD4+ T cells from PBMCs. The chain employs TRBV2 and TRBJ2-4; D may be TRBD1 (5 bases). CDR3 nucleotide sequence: TGTGCCAGCAGTGGACAGAACTTAAACATTCAGTACTTC. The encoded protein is CASSGQNLNIQYF. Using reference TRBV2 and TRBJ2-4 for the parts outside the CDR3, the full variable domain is EPEVTQTPSHQVTQMGQEVILRCVPISNHLYFYWYRQILGQKVEFLVSFYNNEISEKSEIFDDQFSVERPDGSNFTLKIRSTKLEDSAMYFCASSGQNLNIQYFGAGTRLSVL.